Listed below are T cell receptor beta chains from one sample, sequenced in a study of vaccination and CD4 T cells after COVID-19. In TCRdb, the PCR reads were re-called with MiXCR into one record per CDR3 protein. Of 15,000 to 20,000 distinct CDR3 sequences listed, approximately 65% are singletons. This sample comprised CD4+ T cells from blood, obtained before SARS-CoV-2 vaccination. The receptors here all came from a human donor who had recovered from COVID-19. Each CDR3 is given with its conserved first and last residue. A D gene is named only where the DNA matches it firmly. Clone size, where shown, is once, few, many, or a class for clones that have expanded.

J gene	V gene	D gene	clone size	CDR3 DNA	CDR3 protein
TRBJ2-1	TRBV6-2/TRBV6-3	TRBD2	NA	TGTGCCAGCAGTTACTCTAACTCGCGGGGGAGGCGGCTCAGCTCCTACAATGAGCAGTTCTTC	CASSYSNSRGRRLSSYNEQFF
TRBJ1-5	TRBV20-1	NA	few	TGCAGTGCTAGACATGGAGCCAGAGGAAATCAGCCCCAGCATTTT	CSARHGARGNQPQHF
TRBJ1-3	TRBV28	NA	NA	TGTGCCAGCAGTCCGGGGACTGAGGGAAACACCATATATTTT	CASSPGTEGNTIYF
TRBJ2-1	TRBV19	NA	NA	TGTGCCAGTAAGGCGGGGACCTACAATGAGCAGTTCTTC	CASKAGTYNEQFF
TRBJ2-3	TRBV4-2	NA	few	TGTGCCAGCAGCCAAGCTGGTCCAGGGGAGGCAGATACGCAGTATTTT	CASSQAGPGEADTQYF
TRBJ2-5	TRBV2	NA	NA	TGTGCCAGCAGGATTGCGGGACAATACCAAGAGACCCAGTACTTC	CASRIAGQYQETQYF
TRBJ1-1	TRBV6-1	NA	NA	TGTGCCAGCAGGGACCTGGGAGTCGGACCCACTGAAGCTTTCTTT	CASRDLGVGPTEAFF
TRBJ2-3	TRBV9	TRBD1	NA	TGTGCCAGCAGCGACCGGGACAGGGGGGATACGCAGTATTTT	CASSDRDRGDTQYF
TRBJ1-1	TRBV19	NA	NA	TGTGCCAGTAGTGCCCGGTTGGAAGCTTTCTTT	CASSARLEAFF
TRBJ1-5	TRBV20-1	NA	NA	TGCAGTGCTAGAGTCCAGGGAGGAAGCAATCAGCCCCAGCATTTT	CSARVQGGSNQPQHF
TRBJ2-7	TRBV7-2	NA	NA	TGTGCCAGCAGGGCGAGAGACGCCTCCTACGAGCAGTACTTC	CASRARDASYEQYF
TRBJ2-3	TRBV20-1	TRBD2	few	TGCAGTGCTTCTCCGGGACTAGCGGGAGGGTCCATTATAGCTAGCACAGATACGCAGTATTTT	CSASPGLAGGSIIASTDTQYF
TRBJ1-2	TRBV7-9	NA	NA	TGTGCCAGCAGCTTAGTTACCGACAACTATGGCTACACCTTC	CASSLVTDNYGYTF
TRBJ2-5	TRBV6-1	TRBD1	once	TGTGCCAGCGATACAGGGGGCTGGGTCCAAGAGACCCAGTACTTC	CASDTGGWVQETQYF
TRBJ1-5	TRBV19	TRBD1	NA	TGTGCCAGTAGTATTACAGGGGGAGGCAATCAGCCCCAGCATTTT	CASSITGGGNQPQHF
TRBJ2-7	TRBV29-1	NA	few	TGCAGCGCAAGAGTGGGGGGCTTCGTGGAGCAGTACTTC	CSARVGGFVEQYF
TRBJ2-3	TRBV27	NA	few	TGTGCCAGCAGTCCCCGGGGCTTCGTTAGATGGGGCACAGATACGCAGTATTTT	CASSPRGFVRWGTDTQYF
TRBJ2-3	TRBV11-2	TRBD2	NA	TGTGCCAGCAGCTTAGGGGCCAGCGGGGGGGATTTT	CASSLGASGGDF
TRBJ2-3	TRBV20-1	NA	NA	TGCAGTGCTAGATATGGGGGAGCTGATACGCAGTATTTT	CSARYGGADTQYF
TRBJ2-3	TRBV6-2/TRBV6-3	NA	NA	TGTGCCAGCAGAAACGGAGGTCCCAGCACAGATACGCAGTATTTT	CASRNGGPSTDTQYF
TRBJ1-5	TRBV27	NA	NA	TGTGCCAGCAGTCCCGGGACTCGGATATTGAGCAATCAGCCCCAGCATTTT	CASSPGTRILSNQPQHF
TRBJ2-7	TRBV20-1	TRBD2	NA	TGCAGTGCTAGACTCAAACTTGGGGGGACTAGCGGGAGCTTGTCCTACGAGCAGTACTTC	CSARLKLGGTSGSLSYEQYF
TRBJ2-7	TRBV20-1	TRBD2	NA	TGCAGTGCTAGTAACCTGGGGGGGGGACTAGCGGGAGGGGGCGAGCAGTACTTC	CSASNLGGGLAGGGEQYF
TRBJ2-2	TRBV20-1	NA	NA	TGCAGTGCTAGAGAAGCGGGCGGGGCAAACACCGGGGAGCTGTTTTTT	CSAREAGGANTGELFF
TRBJ2-3	TRBV20-1	TRBD2	few	TGCAGTGGGTCGGAGCGGGAGAGGGGCACAGATACGCAGTATTTT	CSGSERERGTDTQYF
TRBJ2-3	TRBV20-1	NA	NA	TGCAGTGGCTGCCCTGTGGCAGATACGCAGTATTTT	CSGCPVADTQYF
TRBJ1-2	TRBV7-3	NA	NA	TGTGCCAGCAGCTTAAGGGCCGAAGAAGACTATGGCTACACCTTC	CASSLRAEEDYGYTF
TRBJ2-1	TRBV6-5	NA	NA	TGTGCCAGCAGTTACGGGCGGGTACACTCCTACAATGAGCAGTTCTTC	CASSYGRVHSYNEQFF
TRBJ2-7	TRBV2	NA	NA	TGTGCCACCAACCGGCCCCTGGAAGACGAGCAGTACTTC	CATNRPLEDEQYF
TRBJ2-5	TRBV6-1	NA	NA	TGTGCCAGCAGGGAGGGGTCGCGTCAAGAGACCCAGTACTTC	CASREGSRQETQYF
TRBJ2-6	TRBV19	TRBD2	once	TGTGCCAGTACTGGGGCAACCTGGACTAGCGGGAGGGACGGGGCCAACGTCCTGACTTTC	CASTGATWTSGRDGANVLTF
TRBJ2-7	TRBV6-1	NA	NA	TGTGCCACGCGTAGCGGTGTTACCTACGAGCAGTACTTC	CATRSGVTYEQYF
TRBJ2-3	TRBV7-2	NA	NA	TGTGCCAGCAGCTTAGACTACTCAGATACGCAGTATTTT	CASSLDYSDTQYF
TRBJ1-1	TRBV19	NA	NA	TGTGCCAGTAGTATAGATCCCGCAGGGAACACTGAAGCTTTCTTT	CASSIDPAGNTEAFF
TRBJ2-5	TRBV6-5	TRBD2	NA	TGTGCCAGCAGTTACGCCGGGACTAGCGGGACGCAAGAGACCCAGTACTTC	CASSYAGTSGTQETQYF
TRBJ2-2	TRBV20-1	NA	NA	TGCAGTGCCGATCGGGCCGGGGAGCTGTTTTTT	CSADRAGELFF
TRBJ1-6	TRBV20-1	NA	NA	TGCAGTGCTAGTGGAGGGAGTTCACCCCTCCACTTT	CSASGGSSPLHF
TRBJ2-6	TRBV7-9	TRBD1	NA	TGTGCCAAAGACAGGGGTAGTTCTGGGGCCAACGTCCTGACTTTC	CAKDRGSSGANVLTF
TRBJ1-5	TRBV18	TRBD1	few	TGTGCCAGCTCACCACAGGGGGCGAGCAATCAGCCCCAGCATTTT	CASSPQGASNQPQHF
TRBJ2-3	TRBV4-3	TRBD2	NA	TGCGCCAGCAGCCTCTATAGCGGGAGTGTCGCAGATACGCAGTATTTT	CASSLYSGSVADTQYF
TRBJ2-7	TRBV28	TRBD1	NA	TGTGCCAGCAGCCCGGGACAGGACGTCTACGAGCAGTACTTC	CASSPGQDVYEQYF
TRBJ2-7	TRBV5-1	TRBD2	NA	TGCGCCAGCAGCCCCGGGACTAGCGGAGCCACCTACGAGCAGTACTTC	CASSPGTSGATYEQYF
TRBJ2-7	TRBV6-1	NA	NA	TGTGCCAGCAGCCTAGCTAGCTCCTACGAGCAGTACTTC	CASSLASSYEQYF
TRBJ2-5	TRBV7-2	NA	few	TGTGCCAGCAGCTTGTACCAAGAGACCCAGTACTTC	CASSLYQETQYF
TRBJ1-6	TRBV30	NA	NA	TGTGCCTACAGACAGACGCCTAATTCACCCCTCCACTTT	CAYRQTPNSPLHF